These 32 T cell receptor beta chains came from one sample sequenced in a study of cytomegalovirus exposure and HLA in healthy donors. This table comes from immunoSEQ multiplex PCR, and its TCRdb copy is limited to in-frame clones, with some not included. The repertoire holds 150,000 to 200,000 clones, with 86% as singletons. Sequences were obtained from PBMCs. The receptors come from a man aged 30-40 years in good health and CMV-seropositive.

The J gene is TRBJ2-1, the V gene TRBV7-8, with TRBD1 identical over 7 bases. This CDR3 contains 15 residues. Germline CDR1 SGHVS, CDR2 FQNEAQ. V gave up 1 base and J gave up 3 bases; unmatched junction bases: 3. The CDR3 coding sequence is TGTGCCAGCAGCTTAGAGCAGGGGGTCTACAATGAGCAGTTCTTC. It is translated as CASSLEQGVYNEQFF.

The chain is built from TRBV28 and TRBJ2-7; maybe TRBD1 (6 bases). This CDR3 has 15 residues. Germline values: CDR1 MDHEN, CDR2 SYDVKM. Trimming stripped 5 bases from V and 3 bases from J, with 17 bases between. In nucleotides, the CDR3 is TGTGCCAGCAGTCCAACCGGGACAATTAACTACGAGCAGTACTTC. Protein product: CASSPTGTINYEQYF. The entire variable domain, with the rest obtained from reference TRBV28 and TRBJ2-7, is as follows: DVKVTQSSRYLVKRTGEKVFLECVQDMDHENMFWYRQDPGLGLRLIYFSYDVKMKEKGDIPEGYSVSREKKERFSLILESASTNQTSMYLCASSPTGTINYEQYFGPGTRLTVT.

As to this clone: A much larger clonotype is one base distant, so this may be a read error. The gene calls are TRBV9 and TRBJ2-1; 8 nucleotides line up with TRBD2. CDR3 length: 16 amino acids. V shed 4 bases and J 10 bases; nucleotides not matched to a gene: 16. CDR1 is SGDLS, CDR2 YYNGEE, per germline. CDR3 region: CASSILAGGVRGEQFF. CDR3 sequence (DNA): TGTGCCAGCAGCATATTGGCGGGAGGTGTAAGAGGCGAGCAGTTCTTC. Combining the CDR3 with reference TRBV9 and TRBJ2-1 gives the whole variable domain DSGVTQTPKHLITATGQRVTLRCSPRSGDLSVYWYQQSLDQGLQFLIQYYNGEERAKGNILERFSAQQFPDLHSELNLSSLELGDSALYFCASSILAGGVRGEQFFGPGTRLTVL.

V and J are TRBV9 and TRBJ2-7, with D uncertain. The CDR3 loop spans 14 amino acids. CDR1 is SGDLS and CDR2 is YYNGEE in the germline V gene. The V end lost 0 bases, the J end lost 9 bases, and 16 bases lay between the germline ends. CDR3 coding DNA: TGTGCCAGCAGCGTAGGAGGCCCTCGCCCAAGGCAGTACTTC. Translating it yields CASSVGGPRPRQYF.

The chain links TRBV30 to TRBJ2-5; TRBD2 matches 9 bases. Germline V gives CDR1 GTSNPN, CDR2 SVGIG (reference sequence). V lost 2 bases and J lost 5; bases outside the gene matches: 6. The CDR3 sequence is 14 residues long. In DNA form, the CDR3 reads TGTGCCTGGAGTCTCGGCGGGGGGGCCGAGACCCAGTACTTC. This sequence encodes CAWSLGGGAETQYF.

This chain connects TRBV19 to TRBJ2-2, with a possible D match to TRBD1 (7 bases). The germline gives CDR1 LNHDA, CDR2 SQIVND (reference sequence). V shed 5 bases and J shed 4 bases, with 17 bases lying between them. The CDR3 covers 16 residues. CDR3 residues: CASSPRRQGGTGELFF. CDR3 sequence (DNA): TGTGCCAGTAGTCCGAGACGTCAGGGGGGCACCGGGGAGCTGTTTTTT.

In its sample, this clone was seen once. The chain links TRBV5-6 to TRBJ1-1, with a possible D match to TRBD1 (6 bases). From germline, CDR1 is SGHDT and CDR2 YYEEEE. The CDR3 totals 15 residues. V gave up 4 bases and J gave up 6 bases, with 19 bases separating them. The CDR3 DNA reads as TGTGCCAGCAGCCCATTTGACAGGCTCGAGGCTGAAGCTTTCTTT. Translating it yields CASSPFDRLEAEAFF. Using reference TRBV5-6 and TRBJ1-1 for the parts outside the CDR3, the full variable domain is DAGVTQSPTHLIKTRGQQVTLRCSPKSGHDTVSWYQQALGQGPQFIFQYYEEEERQRGNFPDRFSGHQFPNYSSELNVNALLLGDSALYLCASSPFDRLEAEAFFGQGTRLTVV.

This clone was observed once. The rearrangement links TRBV19 to TRBJ2-3; D is undetermined. The V and J ends lost 5 bases and 2 bases respectively, with 14 bases between them. The germline gives CDR1 LNHDA, CDR2 SQIVND (reference sequence). The CDR3 length is 15 residues. The CDR3 loop reads CASSFQRSSTDTQYF. The DNA for the CDR3 is TGTGCCAGTAGTTTTCAGCGAAGTTCCACAGATACGCAGTATTTT. The variable domain in full, with the rest retrieved from reference TRBV19 and TRBJ2-3, is DGGITQSPKYLFRKEGQNVTLSCEQNLNHDAMYWYRQDPGQGLRLIYYSQIVNDFQKGDIAEGYSVSREKKESFPLTVTSAQKNPTAFYLCASSFQRSSTDTQYFGPGTRLTVL.

This rearrangement joins TRBV28 to TRBJ2-3, with 7 bases aligning to TRBD2. CDR3 length equals 15 residues. Looked up from germline, CDR1 is MDHEN and CDR2 is SYDVKM. Trimming cost V 7 bases and J 6 bases; bases outside gene matches: 13. CDR3 residues: CASKVLAGAVDTQYF. The CDR3 bases are TGTGCCAGCAAGGTTCTGGCGGGAGCAGTGGATACGCAGTATTTT.

V gene TRBV7-3 combines with J gene TRBJ1-6; 7 bases are shared with TRBD1. The CDR3 sequence is 14 residues long. Germline V lookup: CDR1 SGHTA, CDR2 FQGTGA. The ends lost 4 bases at V and 7 bases at J; junction bases unmatched: 4. The CDR3 nucleotides are TGTGCCAGCAGCTCACAGGGGTGGAATTCACCCCTCCACTTT. Translated: CASSSQGWNSPLHF.

The chain is built from TRBV6-1 and TRBJ1-1; D uncertain. There are 12 residues in the CDR3. The V gene lost 2 bases and the J gene lost 2 bases, with 3 bases spanning the gap. The germline CDR1 and CDR2 sequences are MNHNS and SASEGT. CDR3 DNA: TGTGCCAGCAGTGAATTTAACACTGAAGCTTTCTTT. Translated, it gives CASSEFNTEAFF.

This clone was recorded once. V and J are TRBV6-6 and TRBJ2-7; 7 bases map to TRBD1. This CDR3 comprises 15 residues. The V gene's germline CDR1 is MNHNY and CDR2 SVGAGI (reference sequence). V shed 1 base, J shed 0 bases, and the junction held 3 bases outside the gene matches. The CDR3 coding sequence is TGTGCCAGCAGTTACTACAGGGGCCCCTCCTACGAGCAGTACTTC. Its translation is CASSYYRGPSYEQYF.

V gene TRBV7-6 combines with J gene TRBJ2-5; D is perhaps TRBD2 (6 bases). The CDR3 has 15 residues. V was trimmed by 6 bases and J by 4 bases, leaving 18 bases between them. CDR1 SGHVS and CDR2 FNYEAQ come from the germline V gene. CDR3 DNA: TGTGCCAGCAGGCTAGCGCCCATGATGGGAGAGACCCAGTACTTC. Translated, it gives CASRLAPMMGETQYF. The whole variable domain, remainder taken from reference TRBV7-6 and TRBJ2-5, is GAGVSQSPRYKVTKRGQDVALRCDPISGHVSLYWYRQALGQGPEFLTYFNYEAQQDKSGLPNDRFSAERPEGSISTLTIQRTEQRDSAMYRCASRLAPMMGETQYFGPGTRLLVL.

The V gene is TRBV7-2, the J gene TRBJ1-2; TRBD1 might be the D (5 bases). In germline, CDR1 is SGHTA, CDR2 FQGNSA. The length of the CDR3 is 17 residues. Deletions cut 1 base from V and 0 bases from J, with 15 bases between. This chain's CDR3 is CASSLVPFGAANYGYTF. CDR3 coding DNA: TGTGCCAGCAGCTTAGTCCCCTTTGGGGCAGCTAACTATGGCTACACCTTC.

In its sample, this clone was seen a few times. This chain connects TRBV27 to TRBJ2-7; the D gene is possibly TRBD1 (5 bases). The CDR3 covers 12 residues. Trimming cost V 4 bases and J 6 bases, with 10 bases left between them. Per germline, CDR1 MNHEY and CDR2 SMNVEV (reference sequence). CDR3 residues: CASSYSGFEQYF. The DNA for the CDR3 is TGTGCCAGCAGTTACTCAGGGTTCGAGCAGTACTTC.

The chain joins TRBV29-1 to TRBJ1-1; D gene unclear. CDR1 is SQVTM and CDR2 is ANQGSEA in the germline V gene. This CDR3 spans 12 amino acids. With 4 bases removed from V and 0 bases from J, the gap between germline ends came to 6 bases. As DNA, the CDR3 is TGCAGCGTTGGGCCAATGAACACTGAAGCTTTCTTT. Translating it yields CSVGPMNTEAFF.

Regarding this clone: A junction end diverges from the germline sequence, so it may reflect a read error. V gene TRBV28 combines with J gene TRBJ2-7; 7 nucleotides line up with TRBD1. The V gene's germline CDR1 is MDHEN and CDR2 SYDVKM. CDR3 size: 12 residues. The CDR3 spells CASSTSRDRPNF. The CDR3 bases are TGTGCCAGCAGCACAAGCCGGGACAGACCAAACTTC.

The genes are TRBV5-4 and TRBJ2-5; a possible D gene is TRBD2 (7 bases). CDR3 length: 15 residues. Looked up from germline, CDR1 is SGHNT and CDR2 is YYREEE (reference sequence). The germline V and J ends were trimmed by 6 bases and 1 base, with 16 bases remaining between them. The CDR3 loop reads CASTAGGGGQETQYF. As DNA, the CDR3 is TGTGCCAGCACCGCCGGAGGGGGGGGCCAAGAGACCCAGTACTTC.

This chain joins TRBV11-3 and TRBJ2-7, with TRBD2 matching over 11 bases. CDR1 SGHNT and CDR2 YENEEA come from the germline V gene. V lost 1 base to trimming and J lost 5 bases; unmatched junction nucleotides: 13. This CDR3 spans 18 amino acids. CDR3 loop: CASSLVALAGGQGHEQYF. Written as DNA, the CDR3 is TGTGCCAGCAGCTTAGTAGCCCTAGCGGGGGGCCAAGGACACGAGCAGTACTTC.

The V call is TRBV12-5, the J call TRBJ1-5; D not certain. Looked up from germline, CDR1 is LGHNT and CDR2 is FRNRAP. V was shortened by 5 bases and J by 4 bases, with 9 bases between the two germline ends. The CDR3 covers 13 residues. This CDR3 reads CASGRGANQPQHF. The CDR3 nucleotides read TGTGCTAGTGGTCGGGGAGCGAATCAGCCCCAGCATTTT.

This chain uses TRBV5-4 with TRBJ2-6; D is perhaps TRBD1 or TRBD2 (5 bases each). The germline gives CDR1 SGHNT, CDR2 YYREEE (reference sequence). The CDR3 loop spans 16 amino acids. The V and J ends lost 0 bases and 4 bases respectively, with 11 bases between them. The CDR3 loop reads CASSLVLGVGANVLTF. Here the CDR3 DNA reads TGTGCCAGCAGCTTGGTGTTGGGGGTCGGGGCCAACGTCCTGACTTTC.

The rearrangement uses TRBV7-2 and TRBJ1-5; 8 nucleotides align to TRBD1. Germline lookup yields CDR1 SGHTA and CDR2 FQGNSA. The CDR3 has 14 amino acids. V trimming: 6 bases; J trimming: 3 bases; junction bases outside the gene matches: 4. This CDR3 is CASSGTGFNQPQHF. The DNA of the CDR3 is TGTGCCAGCAGTGGGACAGGCTTCAATCAGCCCCAGCATTTT.

V usage is TRBV19 and J usage is TRBJ2-5; 8 positions match TRBD2. This CDR3 region has 14 residues. J was trimmed by 5 bases and V by 6 bases; bases with no gene match: 8. CDR1 and CDR2 (germline): LNHDA, SQIVND (reference sequence). CDR3 in DNA: TGTGCCAGTAGGAGCGGGGGAGCCGCGGAGACCCAGTACTTC. Protein product: CASRSGGAAETQYF.

The chain couples TRBV4-1 to TRBJ2-4, with 7 nucleotides matching TRBD2. Trimming cost V 0 bases and J 8 bases; bases outside gene matches: 7. CDR1 is MGHRA, CDR2 YSYEKL, per germline. This CDR3 spans 15 amino acids. CDR3 nucleotide sequence: TGCGCCAGCAGCCAAGATCAGGTGGGGGGGGACATTCAGTACTTC. Residues: CASSQDQVGGDIQYF.

This chain links TRBV9 with TRBJ2-5; possibly TRBD1 or TRBD2 for D (5 bases each). This CDR3 is built from 16 residues. Trimming cost V 0 bases and J 2 bases, with 14 bases left between them. The germline V gene has CDR1 SGDLS and CDR2 YYNGEE. The CDR3 is CASSVGAGSSQETQYF. CDR3 nucleotides: TGTGCCAGCAGCGTAGGGGCAGGGAGCTCTCAAGAGACCCAGTACTTC. Full variable domain (missing parts from reference TRBV9 and TRBJ2-5): DSGVTQTPKHLITATGQRVTLRCSPRSGDLSVYWYQQSLDQGLQFLIQYYNGEERAKGNILERFSAQQFPDLHSELNLSSLELGDSALYFCASSVGAGSSQETQYFGPGTRLLVL.

This chain links TRBV15 with TRBJ1-5; possibly TRBD1 for D (6 bases). The CDR3 is 16 residues long. In germline, CDR1 is LNHNV, CDR2 YYDKDF (reference sequence). The V gene lost 0 bases and the J gene lost 6 bases, with 15 bases spanning the gap. The DNA for the CDR3 is TGTGCCACCAGCAGAGATGTGGGGGCGCGAGGTCAGCCCCAGCATTTT. Its protein product is CATSRDVGARGQPQHF.

Only one count was recorded for this clone. The rearrangement uses TRBV4-3 and TRBJ1-2; TRBD1 matches at 9 bases. Germline V gives CDR1 LGHNA, CDR2 YSLEER. V was clipped by 5 bases and J by 4 bases; unmatched bases: 8. CDR3 length: 15 residues. The CDR3 coding sequence is TGCGCCAGCAGCTCCGACAGGGGGAGCCGCTATGGCTACACCTTC. Translated, it gives CASSSDRGSRYGYTF.

This chain joins TRBV27 and TRBJ1-5, with D tentatively TRBD1 (5 bases). V lost 4 bases and J lost 0, with 10 bases in between. The CDR3 loop spans 15 amino acids. Per germline, CDR1 MNHEY and CDR2 SMNVEV (reference sequence). The DNA of the CDR3 is TGTGCCAGCAGTTCGGGGCGATATAGCAATCAGCCCCAGCATTTT. Translating it yields CASSSGRYSNQPQHF.

This chain links TRBV19 with TRBJ2-3; 9 bases line up with TRBD2. Germline loops: CDR1 LNHDA, CDR2 SQIVND (reference sequence). The length of the CDR3 is 15 residues. V gave up 5 bases and J gave up 2 bases; unmatched junction bases: 5. The CDR3 bases are TGTGCCAGTAGTCCTAGCGGGGCCCTCACAGATACGCAGTATTTT. Translation: CASSPSGALTDTQYF.

V usage is TRBV6-5 and J usage is TRBJ1-1, with TRBD1 matching 8 bases. The germline V gene encodes CDR1 MNHEY and CDR2 SVGAGI. CDR3 size: 14 residues. Trimming took 2 bases from V and 5 from J; bases not matched to a gene: 4. DNA of the CDR3: TGTGCCAGCAGTTACGCGGACAGGGCGACTGAAGCTTTCTTT. Residues: CASSYADRATEAFF.

The chain uses TRBV27 and TRBJ2-7; 8 bases are a match to TRBD1. The CDR3 has 13 residues. Germline-derived CDR1 and CDR2 are MNHEY and SMNVEV (reference sequence). V lost 10 bases to trimming and J lost 1 base; unmatched junction nucleotides: 6. The CDR3 loop reads CATPDRGSYEQYF. The CDR3 DNA is TGTGCCACCCCCGACAGGGGATCCTACGAGCAGTACTTC.

The rearrangement links TRBV5-5 to TRBJ2-7; the match to TRBD1 covers 10 bases. Germline lookup yields CDR1 SGHKS and CDR2 YYEKEE (reference sequence). This CDR3 region has 15 residues. Trimming took 4 bases from V and 2 from J; bases not matched to a gene: 6. The CDR3: CASSHVGTGAYEQYF. DNA of the CDR3: TGTGCCAGCAGCCACGTGGGGACAGGGGCCTACGAGCAGTACTTC.